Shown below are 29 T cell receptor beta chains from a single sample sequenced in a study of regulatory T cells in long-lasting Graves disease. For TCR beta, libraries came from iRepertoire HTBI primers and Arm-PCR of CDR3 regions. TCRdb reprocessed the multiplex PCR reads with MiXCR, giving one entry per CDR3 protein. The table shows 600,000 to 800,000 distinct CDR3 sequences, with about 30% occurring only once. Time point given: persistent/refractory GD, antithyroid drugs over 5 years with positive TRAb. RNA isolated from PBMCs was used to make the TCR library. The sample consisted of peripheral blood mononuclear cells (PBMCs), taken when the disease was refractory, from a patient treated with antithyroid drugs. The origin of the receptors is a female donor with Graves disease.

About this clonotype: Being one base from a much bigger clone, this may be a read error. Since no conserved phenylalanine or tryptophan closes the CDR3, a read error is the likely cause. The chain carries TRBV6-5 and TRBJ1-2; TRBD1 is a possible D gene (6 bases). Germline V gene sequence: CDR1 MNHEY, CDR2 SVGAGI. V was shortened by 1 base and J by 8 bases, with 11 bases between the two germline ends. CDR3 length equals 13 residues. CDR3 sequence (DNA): TGTGCCAGCAGTTACTTGAGACAGGAGGGCTACACCCTC. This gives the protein CASSYLRQEGYTL.

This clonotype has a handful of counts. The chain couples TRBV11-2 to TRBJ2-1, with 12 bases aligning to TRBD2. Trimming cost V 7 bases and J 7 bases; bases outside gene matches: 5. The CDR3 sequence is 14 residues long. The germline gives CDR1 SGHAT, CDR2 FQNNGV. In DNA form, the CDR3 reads TGTGCCAGCACGGGGACTAGCGGGTTGAATGAGCAGTTCTTC. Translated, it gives CASTGTSGLNEQFF. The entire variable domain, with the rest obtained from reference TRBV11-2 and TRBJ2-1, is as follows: EAGVAQSPRYKIIEKRQSVAFWCNPISGHATLYWYQQILGQGPKLLIQFQNNGVVDDSQLPKDRFSAERLKGVDSTLKIQPAKLEDSAVYLCASTGTSGLNEQFFGPGTRLTVL.

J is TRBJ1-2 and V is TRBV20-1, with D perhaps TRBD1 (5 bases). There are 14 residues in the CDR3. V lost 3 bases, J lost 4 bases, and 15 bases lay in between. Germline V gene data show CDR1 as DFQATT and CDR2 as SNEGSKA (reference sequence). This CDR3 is CSASSSGLFYGYTF. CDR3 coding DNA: TGCAGTGCTAGCTCGTCGGGGCTATTCTATGGCTACACCTTC.

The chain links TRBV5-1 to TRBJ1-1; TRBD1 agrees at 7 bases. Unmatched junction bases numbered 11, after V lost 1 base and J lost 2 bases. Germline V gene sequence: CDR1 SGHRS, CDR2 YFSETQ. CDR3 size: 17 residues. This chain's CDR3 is CASSLSSGTAVNTEAFF. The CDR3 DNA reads TGCGCCAGCAGCTTGAGTTCCGGGACAGCTGTAAACACTGAAGCTTTCTTT.

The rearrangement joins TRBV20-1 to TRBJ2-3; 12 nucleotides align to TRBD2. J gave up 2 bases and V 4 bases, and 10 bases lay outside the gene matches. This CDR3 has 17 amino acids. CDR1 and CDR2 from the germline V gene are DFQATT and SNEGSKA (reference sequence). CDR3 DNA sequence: TGCAGTGCTATCGGGACTAGCGGGCCGTGGGACACAGATACGCAGTATTTT. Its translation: CSAIGTSGPWDTDTQYF.

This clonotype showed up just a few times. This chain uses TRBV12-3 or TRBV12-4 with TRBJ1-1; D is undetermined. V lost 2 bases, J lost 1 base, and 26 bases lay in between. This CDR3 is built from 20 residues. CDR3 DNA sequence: TGTGCCAGCAGTTTATTGGGAGAGAGGTTTTTTCCCATTGGGAACACTGAAGCTTTCTTT. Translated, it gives CASSLLGERFFPIGNTEAFF.

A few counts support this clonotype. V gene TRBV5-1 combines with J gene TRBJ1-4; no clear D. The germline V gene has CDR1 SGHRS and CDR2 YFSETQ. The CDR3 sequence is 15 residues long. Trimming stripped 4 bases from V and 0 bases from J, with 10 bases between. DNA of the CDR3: TGCGCCAGCAGCCGGACGTCCACAACTAATGAAAAACTGTTTTTT. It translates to CASSRTSTTNEKLFF.

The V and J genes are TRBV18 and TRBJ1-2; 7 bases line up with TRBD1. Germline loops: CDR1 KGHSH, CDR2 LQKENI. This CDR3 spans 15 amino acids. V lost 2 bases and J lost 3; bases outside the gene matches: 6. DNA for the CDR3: TGTGCCAGCTCACCAAGGATGCAGGGGGACTATGGCTACACCTTC. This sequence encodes CASSPRMQGDYGYTF.

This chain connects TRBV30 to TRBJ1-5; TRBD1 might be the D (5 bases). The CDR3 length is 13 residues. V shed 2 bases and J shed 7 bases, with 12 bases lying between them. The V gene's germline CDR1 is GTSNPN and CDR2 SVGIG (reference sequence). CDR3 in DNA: TGTGCCTGGAGTTCGGGCAGGGTGCAGCCCCAGCATTTT. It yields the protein CAWSSGRVQPQHF.

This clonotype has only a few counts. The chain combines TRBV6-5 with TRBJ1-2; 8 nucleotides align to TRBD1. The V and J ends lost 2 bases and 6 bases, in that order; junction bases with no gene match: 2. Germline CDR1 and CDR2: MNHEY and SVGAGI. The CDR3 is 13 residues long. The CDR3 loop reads CASSYVQGDGYTF. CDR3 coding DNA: TGTGCCAGCAGTTACGTACAGGGGGATGGCTACACCTTC.

CDR3 DNA: TGCGCCAGCAGCCAATCCCCCGGGGAGCTGTTTTTT. Translated: CASSQSPGELFF. This rearrangement joins TRBV4-1 to TRBJ2-2; unclear D gene. CDR3 length: 12 amino acids. In germline, CDR1 is MGHRA, CDR2 YSYEKL. Trimming shortened V by 2 bases and J by 6 bases, and 4 bases separated the two germline ends.

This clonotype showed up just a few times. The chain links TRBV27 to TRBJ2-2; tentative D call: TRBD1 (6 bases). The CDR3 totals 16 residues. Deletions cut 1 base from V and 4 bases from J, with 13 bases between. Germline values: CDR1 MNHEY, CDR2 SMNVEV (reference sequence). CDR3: CASSLFPGTFTGELFF. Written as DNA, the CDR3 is TGTGCCAGCAGTTTATTCCCTGGGACATTCACCGGGGAGCTGTTTTTT.

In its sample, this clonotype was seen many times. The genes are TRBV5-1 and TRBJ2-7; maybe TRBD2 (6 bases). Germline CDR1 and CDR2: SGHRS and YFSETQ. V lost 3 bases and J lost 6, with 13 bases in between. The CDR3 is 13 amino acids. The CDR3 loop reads CASSSGTHSEQYF. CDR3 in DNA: TGCGCCAGCAGCTCCGGGACTCATAGCGAGCAGTACTTC.

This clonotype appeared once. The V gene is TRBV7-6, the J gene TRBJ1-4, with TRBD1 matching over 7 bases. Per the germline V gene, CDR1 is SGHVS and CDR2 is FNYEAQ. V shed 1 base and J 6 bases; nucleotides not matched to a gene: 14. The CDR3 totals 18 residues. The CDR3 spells CASSLELYTGQTDEKLFF. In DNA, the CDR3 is TGTGCCAGCAGCTTAGAGCTTTACACGGGACAGACGGATGAAAAACTGTTTTTT.

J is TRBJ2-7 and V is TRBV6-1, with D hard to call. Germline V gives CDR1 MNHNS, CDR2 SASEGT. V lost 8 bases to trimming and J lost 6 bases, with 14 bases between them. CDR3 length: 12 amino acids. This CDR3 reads CASLDRAGEQYF. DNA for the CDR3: TGTGCCAGCCTAGATCGCGCAGGCGAGCAGTACTTC.

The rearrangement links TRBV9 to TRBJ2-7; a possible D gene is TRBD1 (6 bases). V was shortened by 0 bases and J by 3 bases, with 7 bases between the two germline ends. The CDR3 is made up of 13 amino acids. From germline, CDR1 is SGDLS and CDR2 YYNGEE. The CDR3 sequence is CASSVAQGYEQYF. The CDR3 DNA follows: TGTGCCAGCAGCGTAGCACAGGGCTACGAGCAGTACTTC.

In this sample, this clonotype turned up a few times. In DNA form, the CDR3 reads TGTGCCAGCAGCCAAGAGCCGGTGGGGGCTGAAGCTTTCTTT. Translation: CASSQEPVGAEAFF. This sequence joins TRBV3-1 and TRBJ1-1; D might be TRBD1 (5 bases). Germline-derived CDR1 and CDR2 are LGHDT and YNNKEL (reference sequence). V dropped 0 bases and J dropped 6 bases, with 11 bases sitting between them. This CDR3 has 14 residues.

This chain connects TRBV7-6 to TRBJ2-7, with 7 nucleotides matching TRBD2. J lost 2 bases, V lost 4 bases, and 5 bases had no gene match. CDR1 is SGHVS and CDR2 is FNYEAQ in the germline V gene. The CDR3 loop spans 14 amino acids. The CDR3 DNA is TGTGCCAGCAGCTCCCCGGGACTAACCTACGAGCAGTACTTC. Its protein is CASSSPGLTYEQYF.

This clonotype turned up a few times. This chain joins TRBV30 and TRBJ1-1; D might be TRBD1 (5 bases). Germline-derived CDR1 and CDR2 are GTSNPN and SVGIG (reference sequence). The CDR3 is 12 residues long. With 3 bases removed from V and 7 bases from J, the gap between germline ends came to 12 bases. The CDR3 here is CAWSRQGVEAFF. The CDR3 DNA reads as TGTGCCTGGAGCCGACAAGGGGTTGAAGCTTTCTTT.

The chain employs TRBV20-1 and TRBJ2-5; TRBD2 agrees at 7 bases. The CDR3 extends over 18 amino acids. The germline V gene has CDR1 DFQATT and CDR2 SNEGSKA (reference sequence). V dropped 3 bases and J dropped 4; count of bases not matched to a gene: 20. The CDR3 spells CSARGGGEAHPRRETQYF. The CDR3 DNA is TGCAGTGCTAGGGGGGGAGGGGAGGCCCACCCGAGGCGAGAGACCCAGTACTTC.

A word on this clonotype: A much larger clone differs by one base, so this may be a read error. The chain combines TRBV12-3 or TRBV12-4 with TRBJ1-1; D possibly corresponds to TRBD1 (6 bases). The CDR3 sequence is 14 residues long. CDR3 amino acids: CASSLSQGRTGAFF. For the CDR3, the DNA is TGTGCCAGCAGTTTAAGCCAGGGGCGGACTGGAGCTTTCTTT.

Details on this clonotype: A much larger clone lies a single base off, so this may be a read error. The CDR3 reads CASSDAPNTEAFF. The CDR3 region has the DNA TGTGCCAGCAGTGACGCCCCGAACACTGAAGCTTTCTTT. This chain connects TRBV25-1 to TRBJ1-1; D is unresolved. The CDR3 runs 13 residues. V was clipped by 3 bases and J by 1 base, with 6 bases between them. Germline V lookup: CDR1 MGHDK, CDR2 SYGVNS.

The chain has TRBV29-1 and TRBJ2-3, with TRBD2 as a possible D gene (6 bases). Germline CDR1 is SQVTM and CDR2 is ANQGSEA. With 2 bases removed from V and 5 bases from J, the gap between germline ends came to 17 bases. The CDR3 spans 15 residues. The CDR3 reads CSVESRGSGVDTQYF. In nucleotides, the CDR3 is TGCAGCGTTGAAAGTAGGGGATCGGGGGTAGATACGCAGTATTTT.

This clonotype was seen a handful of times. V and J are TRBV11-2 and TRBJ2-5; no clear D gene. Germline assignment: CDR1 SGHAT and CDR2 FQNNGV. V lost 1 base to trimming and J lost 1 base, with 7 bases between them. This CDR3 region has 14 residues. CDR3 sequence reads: CASSLGVAQETQYF. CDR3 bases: TGTGCCAGCAGCTTAGGGGTAGCCCAAGAGACCCAGTACTTC.

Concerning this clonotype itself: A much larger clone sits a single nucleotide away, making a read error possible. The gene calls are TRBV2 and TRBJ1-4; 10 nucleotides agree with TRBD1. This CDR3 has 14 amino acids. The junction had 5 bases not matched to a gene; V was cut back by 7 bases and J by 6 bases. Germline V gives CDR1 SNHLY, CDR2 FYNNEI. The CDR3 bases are TGTGCCAGCAAAAAGGGGACAGGGGATGAAAAACTGTTTTTT. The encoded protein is CASKKGTGDEKLFF.

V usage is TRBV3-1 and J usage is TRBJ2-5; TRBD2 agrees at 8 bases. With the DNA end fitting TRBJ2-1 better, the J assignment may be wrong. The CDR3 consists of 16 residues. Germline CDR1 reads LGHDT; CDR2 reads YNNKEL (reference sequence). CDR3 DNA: TGTGCCAGCTCCACCCCCCGAAGCGGGAGCCGAAATGAGCAGTTCTTC. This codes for CASSTPRSGSRNEQFF.

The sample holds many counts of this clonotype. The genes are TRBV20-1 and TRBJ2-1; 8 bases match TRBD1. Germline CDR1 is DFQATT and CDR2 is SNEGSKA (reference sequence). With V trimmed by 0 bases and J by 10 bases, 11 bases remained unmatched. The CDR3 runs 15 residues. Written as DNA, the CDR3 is TGCAGTGCTAGAGATGCGGGACAGGTACTGAGGGAGCAGTTCTTC. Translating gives CSARDAGQVLREQFF.

CDR3 coding DNA: TGTGCCAGCAGCGTAGGGGCAGGGTTCGAGCAGTACTTC. Residues: CASSVGAGFEQYF. V gene TRBV9 combines with J gene TRBJ2-7, with a tentative D call TRBD1 (5 bases). There are 13 residues in the CDR3. Germline CDR1 is SGDLS and CDR2 is YYNGEE. The V gene lost 0 bases and the J gene lost 6 bases, with 10 bases spanning the gap.

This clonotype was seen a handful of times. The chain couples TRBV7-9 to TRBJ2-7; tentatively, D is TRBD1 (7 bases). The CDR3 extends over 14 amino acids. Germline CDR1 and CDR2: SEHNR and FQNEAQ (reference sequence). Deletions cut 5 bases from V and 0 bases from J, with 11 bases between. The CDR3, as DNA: TGTGCCAGCAGCGCGCGGGACAGCTCCTACGAGCAGTACTTC. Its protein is CASSARDSSYEQYF.